This T cell receptor beta chain was recorded in a study of CD8 T cells in ankylosing spondylitis. It was by quantitative 5'-RACE with molecular barcodes that TCR beta libraries were made. TCRdb re-called the 5' RACE reads with MiXCR, one entry per CDR3 protein. The sample holds roughly 440,000 distinct CDR3 sequences, approximately 17% seen once. Trimming cost V 1 base and J 0 bases, with 15 bases left between them. The V gene's germline CDR1 is DFQATT and CDR2 SNEGSKA (reference sequence). The CDR3 covers 17 residues. Findings and limits, study-wide: Made up of 7 to 9 highly homologous variants, a TCR beta motif appeared characteristic of ankylosing spondylitis blood. Reportedly, significant enrichment of disease-linked clones occurred in matched ankylosing spondylitis synovial fluid. Relatively rare in peripheral blood, disease-linked clones were also CD8+.

This clonotype has just a few counts. Its antigen is currently unknown. The chain employs TRBV20-1 and TRBJ2-2, with D possibly being TRBD1 (5 bases). Sequences were obtained from blood, either unsorted or a sorted T cell fraction (not recorded which). The receptor was isolated from a male donor with ankylosing spondylitis. CDR3 bases: TGCAGTGCTAGAGTGGTGGGGCAGGCCTCGAACACCGGGGAGCTGTTTTTT. Residues: CSARVVGQASNTGELFF.